This T cell receptor (beta chain) stems from a study of blood T cell repertoires in COVID-19. Turning to the study itself: Collection of acute and convalescent COVID-19 samples took place in the United States, Italy and Spain. Nucleic acid was either cDNA or gDNA, and it came from T cells, B-cell-depleted T cells, or PBMCs.

Recruits, aged roughly 18 to 100 years, lived in 24 US areas. Two consecutive negative NP/OP PCR tests, clearance, or resolved symptoms defined Cohort 3 recovery. Profiled with immunoSEQ multiplex PCR; TCRdb holds only in-frame clones, not every one. The sample shows about 310,000 clones, approximately 90% of them seen only once. This receptor was identified in a woman under 30 who had recovered from COVID-19. Sequenced input: PBMCs or T cells enriched from blood (not recorded which).

CDR3 nucleotides: TGTGCCAGCAGCATCAAGAACACCGGGGAGCTGTTTTTT. Translating gives CASSIKNTGELFF. The genes are TRBV9 and TRBJ2-2, with D uncertain. V shed 4 bases and J shed 1 base, with 5 bases lying between them. The CDR3 is 13 amino acids. CDR1 and CDR2 (germline): SGDLS, YYNGEE.